Listed below are T cell receptor beta chains from one sample, sequenced in a study of blood T cell repertoires in COVID-19. Measured with immunoSEQ multiplex PCR; TCRdb has only the in-frame clones, and not every one. The sample has about 130,000 clones, less than 90% seen once. The sample taken for sequencing was PBMCs or T cells enriched from blood (not recorded which). Source of these receptors: a man aged 30 to 45 who had recovered from COVID-19. Both conserved end residues are part of each CDR3. D genes are given only for firm matches. Clone size is given for some rows only: seen once, a few or many times, or a class if the clone is expanded.

D	V	J	size	DNA	CDR3
NA	TRBV7-9	TRBJ2-7	NA	TGTGCCAGCAGCTTTGGACAGACCTACGAGCAGTACTTC	CASSFGQTYEQYF
NA	TRBV10-1	TRBJ2-3	NA	TGCGCCAGCAGTGAAACCGGGAGCCTCACAGATACGCAGTATTTT	CASSETGSLTDTQYF
TRBD1	TRBV7-9	TRBJ1-1	once	TGTGCCAGCAGCCCACAGGGGCTGAACACTGAAGCTTTCTTT	CASSPQGLNTEAFF
NA	TRBV15	TRBJ1-6	NA	TGTGCCACCAGCAGAGGCCCGGAGGGTTCACCCCTCCACTTT	CATSRGPEGSPLHF
TRBD1	TRBV6-1	TRBJ1-2	NA	TGTGCCAGCAGTGATCAAACGGGACAGGGACATGGCTACACCTTC	CASSDQTGQGHGYTF
TRBD1	TRBV15	TRBJ1-4	NA	TGTGCCACCAGAAGGGACAGGGGGCTTGAAAAACTGTTTTTT	CATRRDRGLEKLFF
TRBD1	TRBV25-1	TRBJ1-4	NA	TGTGCCAGCAGTGACCCTCGAACAGGGGGGAATGAAAAACTGTTTTTT	CASSDPRTGGNEKLFF
TRBD2	TRBV9	TRBJ2-3	NA	TGTGCCAGCAGCGTCCGAGCGGGGAGCACAGATACGCAGTATTTT	CASSVRAGSTDTQYF
TRBD2	TRBV3-1/TRBV3-2	TRBJ2-3	NA	TGTGCCAGCAGCCGACGTCTAGCGGGAGTGGGCACAGATACGCAGTATTTT	CASSRRLAGVGTDTQYF
NA	TRBV19	TRBJ1-2	NA	TGTGCCAGTGGACGGGGGGGCACCTTC	CASGRGGTF
TRBD2	TRBV5-1	TRBJ2-2	NA	TGCGCCAGCAGCTTGCCAGCGGGGGGCACCGGGGAGCTGTTTTTT	CASSLPAGGTGELFF
NA	TRBV2	TRBJ1-4	once	TGTGCCACCATGGGGGGAACTAATGAAAAACTGTTTTTT	CATMGGTNEKLFF
NA	TRBV5-1	TRBJ2-2	NA	TGCGCCAGCAGCCCGACAGTAGACACCGGGGAGCTGTTTTTT	CASSPTVDTGELFF
NA	TRBV7-9	TRBJ1-2	NA	TGTGCCAGCAGCTCCACGATGGGGGCAGACTATGGCTACACCTTC	CASSSTMGADYGYTF
TRBD1	TRBV5-4	TRBJ1-2	NA	TGTGCCAGCAGCTTGTACCAGGGGGCCAACTATGGCTACACCTTC	CASSLYQGANYGYTF
TRBD2	TRBV20-1	TRBJ2-7	NA	TGCAGTGCTAGTACTAGCGGGAGTTCTGGGAACGAGCAGTACTTC	CSASTSGSSGNEQYF
TRBD1	TRBV7-6	TRBJ1-1	NA	TGTGCCAGCAGCTTTACTCGACAGGGGGGGGGCACTGAAGCTTTCTTT	CASSFTRQGGGTEAFF
TRBD2	TRBV6-2/TRBV6-3	TRBJ2-3	NA	TGTGCCAGCAGTTTCGGGGGGGCGGAGGTAACAGATACGCAGTATTTT	CASSFGGAEVTDTQYF
TRBD2	TRBV27	TRBJ2-7	many	TGTGCCAGCAGCCCGACTAGCGGGAGTTACGAGCAGTACTTC	CASSPTSGSYEQYF
TRBD1	TRBV15	TRBJ1-2	NA	TGTGCCACCAGCAGCCCGGGACAGGGGGAGTATGGCTACACCTTC	CATSSPGQGEYGYTF
TRBD1	TRBV2	TRBJ1-5	NA	TGTGCCAGCAGTGAAAGGGGACAGGGCTTTTATAGCAATCAGCCCCAGCATTTT	CASSERGQGFYSNQPQHF
TRBD2	TRBV18	TRBJ2-1	NA	TGTGCCAGCTCACCTCTAGCGGGGTACAATGAGCAGTTCTTC	CASSPLAGYNEQFF
NA	TRBV7-8	TRBJ1-5	few	TGTGCCAGCAGCTTAAAGGGGGATCAGCCCCAGCATTTT	CASSLKGDQPQHF
NA	TRBV6-5	TRBJ2-5	NA	TGTGCCAGCAGTTACGGCGGACAAGAGACCCAGTACTTC	CASSYGGQETQYF
NA	TRBV10-3	TRBJ2-1	NA	TGTGCCATCAGTGAGTCCAAGGCTAGCTCCTACAATGAGCAGTTCTTC	CAISESKASSYNEQFF
TRBD2	TRBV3-1/TRBV3-2	TRBJ2-1	NA	TGTGCCAGCAGCCGTAGCGGGGGGAAATACAATGAGCAGTTCTTC	CASSRSGGKYNEQFF
TRBD2	TRBV6-5	TRBJ2-7	NA	TGTGCCAGCAGTTATTCCAGCGGGAGTTCGGGGGAGCAGTACTTC	CASSYSSGSSGEQYF
NA	TRBV9	TRBJ1-1	NA	TGTGCCAGCAGCCCGCGATCCCCGAGAGGGCCGAACACTGAAGCTTTCTTT	CASSPRSPRGPNTEAFF
NA	TRBV6-6	TRBJ2-1	few	TGTGCCAGCAGTTACGTCGACAATGAGCAGTTCTTC	CASSYVDNEQFF
TRBD1	TRBV2	TRBJ1-2	NA	TGTGCCTCAGACAGGGGAAGGGGCTACACCTTC	CASDRGRGYTF
NA	TRBV5-5	TRBJ2-3	NA	TGTGCCAGCAGCTTGGCGGAGGTTGTAGATACGCAGTATTTT	CASSLAEVVDTQYF
NA	TRBV7-3	TRBJ1-1	NA	TGTGCCAGCAGCTTAAAACGCCTAGACACTGAAGCTTTCTTT	CASSLKRLDTEAFF
NA	TRBV6-5	TRBJ2-1	NA	TGTGCCAGCAGTACTAGCTCTCTTTACAATGAGCAGTTCTTC	CASSTSSLYNEQFF
NA	TRBV30	TRBJ1-5	NA	TGTGCCTGGAGTGGCCCTGGGGGGAATCAGCCCCAGCATTTT	CAWSGPGGNQPQHF
NA	TRBV12-5	TRBJ2-7	NA	TGTGCTAGTGGTCCGAACACCTACGAGCAGTACTTC	CASGPNTYEQYF
TRBD2	TRBV4-1	TRBJ2-5	NA	TGCGCCAGCAGCCAGGATGGGTTGGTAGCGGGACTGGTTGGAGAGACCCAGTACTTC	CASSQDGLVAGLVGETQYF
NA	TRBV9	TRBJ2-7	NA	TGTGCCAGCAGCCCCGGGCCCAAGGCGGGCGAGCAGTACTTC	CASSPGPKAGEQYF
NA	TRBV11-1	TRBJ1-1	NA	TGTGCCAGCAGCCAGACAGCACCGAACACTGAAGCTTTCTTT	CASSQTAPNTEAFF
NA	TRBV5-4	TRBJ1-6	NA	TGTGCCAGCAGCTTGGCCCCATCCTATAATTCACCCCTCCACTTT	CASSLAPSYNSPLHF
NA	TRBV2	TRBJ2-7	NA	TGTGCCAGCAACACAGTCATTCCTATTTACGAGCAGTACTTC	CASNTVIPIYEQYF
NA	TRBV6-6	TRBJ1-2	few	TGTGCCAGCAGTTACTCCCAGACAGTAGGTGGCTACACCTTC	CASSYSQTVGGYTF
NA	TRBV6-5	TRBJ2-2	NA	TGTGCCAGCACCCCTGAGCGGCCCGGGGAGCTGTTTTTT	CASTPERPGELFF
NA	TRBV6-5	TRBJ1-1	few	TGTGCCAGCAGTTACGAGACAGAGAACACTGAAGCTTTCTTT	CASSYETENTEAFF
TRBD1	TRBV27	TRBJ1-4	NA	TGTGCCAGCAGGGGACAGGGTGGTTTTGAAAAACTGTTTTTT	CASRGQGGFEKLFF
NA	TRBV7-9	TRBJ2-1	NA	TGTGCCAGCAGCTTAGCCACACAGGGAAATGAGCAGTTCTTC	CASSLATQGNEQFF
TRBD1	TRBV5-4	TRBJ1-4	NA	TGTGCCAGCGGACAGGGGAAGTCTAATGAAAAACTGTTTTTT	CASGQGKSNEKLFF
NA	TRBV5-4	TRBJ2-3	NA	TGTGCCAGCAGCTCGGCAGATACGCAGTATTTT	CASSSADTQYF
NA	TRBV9	TRBJ1-3	NA	TGTGCCAGCAGCGTAGGGAAAGGGGGGGTTGACACCATATATTTT	CASSVGKGGVDTIYF
TRBD2	TRBV7-9	TRBJ2-1	few	TGTGCCAGCACCTCCGGGGGGGTACCCGAGCAGTTCTTC	CASTSGGVPEQFF
NA	TRBV11-2	TRBJ1-1	NA	TGTGCCAGCAGCGAAGGGGGTACACCTGAAGCTTTCTTT	CASSEGGTPEAFF
TRBD2	TRBV27	TRBJ2-1	NA	TGTGCCAGCAACCTAGCGGGGAACGCTGGTCTCTACAATGAGCAGTTCTTC	CASNLAGNAGLYNEQFF
NA	TRBV19	TRBJ1-2	NA	TGTGCCAGTAGTAGCAGGGGCAGGGAGCCGAGCTATGGCTACACCTTC	CASSSRGREPSYGYTF
TRBD1	TRBV13	TRBJ1-2	NA	TGTGCCCAAGGAGACACAGGGGGATTCTATGGCTACACCTTC	CAQGDTGGFYGYTF
TRBD2	TRBV4-2	TRBJ2-1	NA	TGTGCCAGCAGCCAGAAAGCGGGAGTCGACTACAATGAGCAGTTCTTC	CASSQKAGVDYNEQFF
NA	TRBV5-4	TRBJ2-5	once	TGTGCCAGCAGCTCCCTTAAAGGGGCGGGGGAGACCCAGTACTTC	CASSSLKGAGETQYF
NA	TRBV6-5	TRBJ2-3	NA	TGTGCCAGCAAAAAGACAGAAAGTCATACGCAGTATTTT	CASKKTESHTQYF
TRBD1	TRBV7-9	TRBJ1-6	NA	TGTGCCAGCAGCCAAATACGGACAGGTGATTCACCCCTCCACTTT	CASSQIRTGDSPLHF
NA	TRBV15	TRBJ1-3	NA	TGTGCCACCAGCAGATCACTGATCTCTGGAAACACCATATATTTT	CATSRSLISGNTIYF